What follows describes a single T cell receptor beta chain. As yet, its antigen is unknown. The data originate from a study of OX40 agonist ivuxolimab in advanced cancers. Study results and limitations: With doses of 0.1-3.0 mg/kg, partial responders showed among the lowest clonal expansion. Averaged across samples, CD8+ T cells carried more expanded clones than CD4+ did.

Some clones are missing from TCRdb's copy, which holds only in-frame ones; the method was immunoSEQ multiplex PCR. The repertoire holds tens of thousands of clones, 65% to 90% seen once, with about 7% in the top ten. The material was CD4+ or CD8+ T cells sorted from blood, obtained in a trial of the OX40 agonist ivuxolimab. The clonotype was recovered from an adult with an advanced solid tumor such as melanoma, head and neck, liver or kidney cancer.

CDR3 region: CASSLVGLAGGIDTQYF. CDR3 sequence (DNA): TGTGCCAGCAGCTTAGTAGGACTAGCGGGAGGGATAGATACGCAGTATTTT. V is TRBV7-8 and J is TRBJ2-3, with 15 bases matching TRBD2. Per germline, CDR1 SGHVS and CDR2 FQNEAQ. The CDR3 extends over 17 amino acids. V was pared by 1 base and J by 5 bases, with 4 bases of the junction left unmatched.